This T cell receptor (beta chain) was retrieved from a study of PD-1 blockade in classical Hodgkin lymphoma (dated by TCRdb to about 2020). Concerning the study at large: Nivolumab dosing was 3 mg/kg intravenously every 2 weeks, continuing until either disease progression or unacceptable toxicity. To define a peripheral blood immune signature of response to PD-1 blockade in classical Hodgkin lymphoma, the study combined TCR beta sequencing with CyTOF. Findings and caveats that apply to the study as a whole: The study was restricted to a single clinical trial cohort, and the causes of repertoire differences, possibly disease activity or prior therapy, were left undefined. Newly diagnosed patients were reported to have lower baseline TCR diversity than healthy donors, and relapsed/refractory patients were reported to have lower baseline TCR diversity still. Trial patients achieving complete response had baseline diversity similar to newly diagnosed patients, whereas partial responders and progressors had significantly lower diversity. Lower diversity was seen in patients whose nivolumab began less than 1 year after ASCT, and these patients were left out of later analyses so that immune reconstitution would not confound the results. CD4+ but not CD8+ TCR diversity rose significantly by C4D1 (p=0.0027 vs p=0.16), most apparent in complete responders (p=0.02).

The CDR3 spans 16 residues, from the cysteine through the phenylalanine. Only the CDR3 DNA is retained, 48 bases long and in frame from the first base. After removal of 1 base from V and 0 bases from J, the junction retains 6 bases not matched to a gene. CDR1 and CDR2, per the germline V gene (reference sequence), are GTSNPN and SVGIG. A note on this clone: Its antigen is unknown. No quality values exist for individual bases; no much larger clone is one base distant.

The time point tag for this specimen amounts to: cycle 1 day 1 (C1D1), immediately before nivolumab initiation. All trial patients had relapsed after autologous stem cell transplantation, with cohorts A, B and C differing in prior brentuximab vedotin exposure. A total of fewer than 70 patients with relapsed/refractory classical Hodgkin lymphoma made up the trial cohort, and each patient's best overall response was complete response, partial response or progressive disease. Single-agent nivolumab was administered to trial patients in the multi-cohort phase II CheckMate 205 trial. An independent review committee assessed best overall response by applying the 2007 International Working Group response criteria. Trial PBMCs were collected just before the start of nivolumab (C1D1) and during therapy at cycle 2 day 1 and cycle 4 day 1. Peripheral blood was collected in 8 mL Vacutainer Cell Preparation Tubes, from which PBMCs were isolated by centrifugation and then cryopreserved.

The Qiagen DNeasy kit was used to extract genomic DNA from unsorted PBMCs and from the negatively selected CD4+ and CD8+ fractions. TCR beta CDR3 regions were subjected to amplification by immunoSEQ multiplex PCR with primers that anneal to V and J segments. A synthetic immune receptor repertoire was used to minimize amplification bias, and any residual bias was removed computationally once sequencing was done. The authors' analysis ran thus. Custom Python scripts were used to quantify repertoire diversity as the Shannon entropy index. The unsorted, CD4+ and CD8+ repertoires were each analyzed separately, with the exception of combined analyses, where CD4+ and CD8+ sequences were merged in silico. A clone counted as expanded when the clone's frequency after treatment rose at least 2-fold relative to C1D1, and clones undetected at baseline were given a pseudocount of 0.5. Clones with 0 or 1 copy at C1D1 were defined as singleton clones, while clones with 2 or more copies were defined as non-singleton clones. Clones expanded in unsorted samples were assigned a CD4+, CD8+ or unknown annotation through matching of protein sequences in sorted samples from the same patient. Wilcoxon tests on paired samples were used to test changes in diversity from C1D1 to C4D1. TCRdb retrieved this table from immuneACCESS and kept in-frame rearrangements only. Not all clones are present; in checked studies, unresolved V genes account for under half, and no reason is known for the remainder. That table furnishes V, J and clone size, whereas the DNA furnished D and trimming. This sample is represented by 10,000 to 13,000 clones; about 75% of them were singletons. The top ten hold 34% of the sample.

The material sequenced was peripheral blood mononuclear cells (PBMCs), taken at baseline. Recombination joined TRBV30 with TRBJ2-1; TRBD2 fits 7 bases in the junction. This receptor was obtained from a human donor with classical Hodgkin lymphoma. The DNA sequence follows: TGTGCCTGGAGTGATTGGGGGGGGGTCTCCTACAATGAGCAGTTCTTC. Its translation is CAWSDWGGVSYNEQFF.